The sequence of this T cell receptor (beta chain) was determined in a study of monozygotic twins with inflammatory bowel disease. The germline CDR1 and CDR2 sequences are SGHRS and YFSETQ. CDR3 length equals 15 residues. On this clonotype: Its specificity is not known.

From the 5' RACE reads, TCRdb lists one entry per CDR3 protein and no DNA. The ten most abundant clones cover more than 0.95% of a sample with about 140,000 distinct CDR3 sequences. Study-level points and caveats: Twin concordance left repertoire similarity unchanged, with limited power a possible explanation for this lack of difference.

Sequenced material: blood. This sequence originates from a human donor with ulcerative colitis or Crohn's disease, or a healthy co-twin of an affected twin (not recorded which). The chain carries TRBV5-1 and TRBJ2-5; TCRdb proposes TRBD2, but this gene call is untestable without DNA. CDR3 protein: CASSYGLAGRGTQYF.